The rows below give T cell receptor beta chains drawn from one sample of a study of beta chain features in type 1 diabetes. Sequenced by immunoSEQ multiplex PCR; TCRdb stores in-frame clones only, minus some. The table has about 360,000 clones, roughly 12% seen once. Material: naive CD4+ T cells from blood. These receptors all come from a man younger than 35 in good health. The CDR3 runs from the conserved cysteine through the conserved F or W. The D gene is left open where the match is weak. Clone size is shown for a subset of rows, as once, few, many or a class of expanded clone.

>15|TRBV11-2|.|TRBJ2-7|TRBD2
CASSSWREPGLEQYF
TGTGCCAGCAGCTCCTGGCGGGAGCCGGGGCTCGAGCAGTACTTC
>16|TRBV7-2|.|TRBJ2-3|TRBD1
CASSLVGQASTDTQYF
TGTGCCAGCAGCTTAGTGGGACAGGCTAGCACAGATACGCAGTATTTT
>14|TRBV9|.|TRBJ2-1|.
CASSVAPFDGEQFF
TGTGCCAGCAGCGTAGCCCCTTTCGACGGGGAGCAGTTCTTC
>17|TRBV18|.|TRBJ2-7|TRBD2
CASSPPGRSGGSSEQYF
TGTGCCAGCTCACCACCGGGGAGGAGCGGGGGATCCTCCGAGCAGTACTTC
>12|TRBV6-5|few|TRBJ1-2|.
CASSYYEGGYTF
TGTGCCAGCAGTTATTACGAGGGCGGCTACACCTTC
>17|TRBV19|.|TRBJ1-1|.
CASTPWDIREEGTEAFF
TGTGCCAGTACCCCCTGGGACATCCGGGAAGAGGGCACTGAAGCTTTCTTT
>14|TRBV4-2|.|TRBJ2-4|TRBD1
CASSPDRGENIQYF
TGTGCCAGCAGCCCAGACAGGGGCGAAAACATTCAGTACTTC
>17|TRBV19|.|TRBJ1-2|.
CASSALETASANYGYTF
TGTGCCAGTAGTGCGTTAGAGACAGCTTCAGCTAACTATGGCTACACCTTC
>13|TRBV6-5|.|TRBJ2-3|.
CASRAGITDTQYF
TGTGCCAGCAGGGCCGGGATCACAGATACGCAGTATTTT
>15|TRBV2|.|TRBJ2-1|.
CASSERVTSYNEQFF
TGTGCCAGCAGTGAGAGGGTTACCTCCTACAATGAGCAGTTCTTC
>15|TRBV27|.|TRBJ2-3|TRBD1
CASSPRQGSTDTQYF
TGTGCCAGCAGCCCGCGACAGGGTAGCACAGATACGCAGTATTTT
>15|TRBV7-9|few|TRBJ1-2|.
CASSLGGGGVYGYTF
TGTGCCAGCAGCTTAGGAGGTGGGGGCGTCTATGGCTACACCTTC
>14|TRBV28|.|TRBJ2-7|TRBD1
CASSLWDRGGEQYF
TGTGCCAGCAGTCTGTGGGACAGGGGAGGCGAGCAGTACTTC
>15|TRBV4-2|few|TRBJ2-5|.
CASSQSPRPQETQYF
TGTGCCAGCAGCCAATCACCGAGGCCCCAAGAGACCCAGTACTTC
>13|TRBV2|.|TRBJ1-2|.
CASRTQTNYGYTF
TGTGCCAGCAGGACACAGACTAACTATGGCTACACCTTC
>13|TRBV10-3|few|TRBJ1-3|TRBD1
CAIRGDRGNTIYF
TGTGCCATCAGAGGGGACAGGGGAAACACCATATATTTT
>13|TRBV28|.|TRBJ2-2|TRBD2
CASSDGRTGELFF
TGTGCCAGCAGCGACGGGAGGACCGGGGAGCTGTTTTTT
>17|TRBV28|.|TRBJ2-7|.
CASSHTFSGKISYEQYF
TGTGCCAGCAGTCATACATTTAGCGGAAAAATCTCCTACGAGCAGTACTTC
>14|TRBV4-2|.|TRBJ1-5|.
CASSVGEHNQPQHF
TGTGCCAGCAGCGTCGGGGAACACAATCAGCCCCAGCATTTT
>16|TRBV13|.|TRBJ2-3|TRBD2
CASSLRLAGAGDTQYF
TGTGCCAGCAGCCTTAGACTAGCGGGGGCTGGAGATACGCAGTATTTT
>16|TRBV28|.|TRBJ1-5|.
CASRPSGTFSNQPQHF
TGTGCCAGCCGACCTTCCGGGACATTTAGCAATCAGCCCCAGCATTTT
>19|TRBV7-2|.|TRBJ2-6|.
CASSPDFFGTALGANVLTF
TGTGCCAGCAGCCCAGACTTCTTCGGGACTGCCCTTGGGGCCAACGTCCTGACTTTC
>16|TRBV7-2|.|TRBJ2-7|.
CASSLGPAGSSYEQYF
TGTGCCAGCAGCTTAGGCCCAGCGGGCAGCTCCTACGAGCAGTACTTC
>11|TRBV11-1|.|TRBJ1-1|.
CASSLRAEAFF
TGTGCCAGCAGCCTCCGAGCTGAAGCTTTCTTT
>17|TRBV7-3|.|TRBJ1-5|.
CASSLGDGGDSGQPQHF
TGTGCCAGCAGCTTAGGGGACGGGGGGGATAGCGGGCAGCCCCAGCATTTT
>16|TRBV4-2|.|TRBJ2-3|TRBD1
CASSTRTGLSTDTQYF
TGTGCCAGCAGCACCCGGACAGGGCTGAGCACAGATACGCAGTATTTT
>14|TRBV28|.|TRBJ1-4|.
CASSPPYTREKLFF
TGTGCCAGCAGCCCCCCTTACACCCGAGAAAAACTGTTTTTT
>16|TRBV7-2|.|TRBJ1-2|.
CASSLYLMGAQNGYTF
TGTGCCAGCAGCTTGTACTTGATGGGGGCGCAGAATGGCTACACCTTC
>14|TRBV29-1|.|TRBJ2-1|TRBD2
CSVPGTSLYNEQFF
TGCAGCGTCCCCGGGACTAGCCTATACAATGAGCAGTTCTTC
>16|TRBV18|.|TRBJ2-2|.
CASSPPQGRGDGELFF
TGTGCCAGCTCACCACCGCAGGGTAGAGGCGACGGGGAGCTGTTTTTT
>13|TRBV7-9|few|TRBJ2-7|.
CSTGDLLAYEQYF
TGTAGTACAGGAGACCTCCTTGCCTACGAGCAGTACTTC
>11|TRBV7-9|few|TRBJ1-2|.
CASSLGAGYTF
TGTGCCAGCAGCTTAGGGGCTGGCTACACCTTC
>16|TRBV6-6|.|TRBJ1-1|.
CASSYPLGQLNTEAFF
TGTGCCAGCAGTTACCCTTTAGGACAGTTGAACACTGAAGCTTTCTTT
>15|TRBV18|few|TRBJ1-2|TRBD1
CASSPSTGGYYGYTF
TGTGCCAGCTCACCTTCGACAGGGGGCTACTATGGCTACACCTTC
>14|TRBV28|few|TRBJ1-5|TRBD1
CATRTRTGDRPQHF
TGTGCCACCAGAACTAGGACAGGGGATCGGCCCCAGCATTTT
>15|TRBV5-1|few|TRBJ2-1|TRBD2
CASSTSGGSYNEQFF
TGCGCCAGCAGCACTAGCGGGGGCTCCTACAATGAGCAGTTCTTC
>14|TRBV4-3|few|TRBJ2-5|.
CASSQDRGQETQYF
TGCGCCAGCAGCCAAGATAGGGGGCAAGAGACCCAGTACTTC
>14|TRBV9|few|TRBJ1-3|.
CASSESGSGNTIYF
TGTGCCAGCAGCGAATCAGGGTCTGGAAACACCATATATTTT
>13|TRBV5-4|.|TRBJ1-2|.
CASSLAADYGYTF
TGTGCCAGCAGCTTAGCGGCTGACTATGGCTACACCTTC
>14|TRBV11-2|.|TRBJ1-1|.
CASSRLLSSPEAFF
TGTGCCAGCAGCCGATTACTATCATCCCCTGAAGCTTTCTTT
>13|TRBV6-1|.|TRBJ2-3|.
CASSEALGDTQYF
TGTGCCAGCAGTGAAGCGCTCGGAGATACGCAGTATTTT
>16|TRBV7-9|few|TRBJ2-3|TRBD2
CASSSGTSGKADTQYF
TGTGCCAGCAGCTCTGGGACTAGCGGGAAAGCAGATACGCAGTATTTT